A selection of T cell receptor beta chains follows, all from one sample in a study of neoadjuvant anti-PD-1 for oral cavity cancer. Using immunoSEQ multiplex PCR, the repertoire was profiled, and TCRdb retains in-frame clones only, with some absent. The sample lists about 6,600 clones, around 40% seen once, with under 30% in the top ten. The starting material was tumor tissue, obtained before nivolumab (anti-PD-1) treatment. The receptors stem from a person aged 40 to 85 with oral cavity squamous cell carcinoma. Both conserved end residues are part of each CDR3. Fields, in order: CDR3 protein, J gene, V gene, clone size. Not every row has a clone size; where given, it reads once, few, many or a size class.

CDR3: CASSPTGVEQYF
J: TRBJ2-7
V: TRBV7-9
size: -

CDR3: CASSLAGSGVYNEQFF
J: TRBJ2-1
V: TRBV7-6
size: -

CDR3: CASSPPITDTQYF
J: TRBJ2-3
V: TRBV5-5
size: few

CDR3: CASSLSVDRMVYGYTF
J: TRBJ1-2
V: TRBV28
size: -

CDR3: CASSSRGGTGELFF
J: TRBJ2-2
V: TRBV7-7
size: -

CDR3: CASRLTGSYNSPLHF
J: TRBJ1-6
V: TRBV6-5
size: -

CDR3: CASSQVLGTEAFF
J: TRBJ1-1
V: TRBV4-2
size: -

CDR3: CASSWGQSSYEQYF
J: TRBJ2-7
V: TRBV5-1
size: once

CDR3: CASSYLGRGEQFF
J: TRBJ2-1
V: TRBV6-5
size: -

CDR3: CASSQNLRETQYF
J: TRBJ2-5
V: TRBV4-1
size: -

CDR3: CASSLPTSGVDTQYF
J: TRBJ2-3
V: TRBV7-2
size: -

CDR3: CASSIDRASSYEQYF
J: TRBJ2-7
V: TRBV11-2
size: -

CDR3: CASSLDESNYGYTF
J: TRBJ1-2
V: TRBV7-9
size: -

CDR3: CASSLGDTSSDYNSPLHF
J: TRBJ1-6
V: TRBV28
size: medium-sized

CDR3: CASSEASSYNEQFF
J: TRBJ2-1
V: TRBV10-2
size: -

CDR3: CASSYRAPEQYF
J: TRBJ2-7
V: TRBV28
size: few

CDR3: CASSNLGSGRYTDTQYF
J: TRBJ2-3
V: TRBV19
size: medium-sized

CDR3: CASRPSTGANYGYTF
J: TRBJ1-2
V: TRBV2
size: -

CDR3: CASRYTTGELFF
J: TRBJ2-2
V: TRBV28
size: medium-sized

CDR3: CASSLATQETQYF
J: TRBJ2-5
V: TRBV7-8
size: few

CDR3: CASSPSLGGVEGYTF
J: TRBJ1-2
V: TRBV5-1
size: few

CDR3: CASSAGQAYEQYF
J: TRBJ2-7
V: TRBV11-2
size: few

CDR3: CASSLSPGAGGDGGELFF
J: TRBJ2-2
V: TRBV7-7
size: -

CDR3: CASSSRDGYNEQFF
J: TRBJ2-1
V: TRBV7-9
size: few

CDR3: CASRKNTRENTEAFF
J: TRBJ1-1
V: TRBV19
size: few

CDR3: CSVASDRGYEQYF
J: TRBJ2-7
V: TRBV29-1
size: -

CDR3: CASTGGPNTDTQYF
J: TRBJ2-3
V: TRBV9
size: -

CDR3: CASSLEARGNEQYF
J: TRBJ2-7
V: TRBV7-2
size: few

CDR3: CASSYGSAAQPQHF
J: TRBJ1-5
V: TRBV6-5
size: -

CDR3: CASSVLADTDTQYF
J: TRBJ2-3
V: TRBV9
size: large

CDR3: CASSLGRGHGMNEQFF
J: TRBJ2-1
V: TRBV5-5
size: -

CDR3: CASKEGVAYEQYF
J: TRBJ2-7
V: TRBV6-5
size: -

CDR3: CASSESLRRDYGYTF
J: TRBJ1-2
V: TRBV10-1
size: -

CDR3: CASSLRNTGELFF
J: TRBJ2-2
V: TRBV7-9
size: -

CDR3: CASSPRGGASETQYF
J: TRBJ2-5
V: TRBV7-3
size: -

CDR3: CASRPMGYETQYF
J: TRBJ2-5
V: TRBV5-1
size: -

CDR3: CASSRRAGENYGYTF
J: TRBJ1-2
V: TRBV7-2
size: few

CDR3: CASSPQGGGVYGYTF
J: TRBJ1-2
V: TRBV4-3
size: few

CDR3: CASQQGLSYNSPLHF
J: TRBJ1-6
V: TRBV5-8
size: medium-sized

CDR3: CASSHGREKLFF
J: TRBJ1-4
V: TRBV11-3
size: few

CDR3: CASSPRTGVDIQYF
J: TRBJ2-4
V: TRBV7-9
size: -

CDR3: CASSSRVGEEKLFF
J: TRBJ1-4
V: TRBV2
size: medium-sized

CDR3: CASSLEGRGEAFF
J: TRBJ1-1
V: TRBV7-9
size: once

CDR3: CASSVDRDGVQYF
J: TRBJ2-7
V: TRBV9
size: few

CDR3: CASSLDMNTGELFF
J: TRBJ2-2
V: TRBV27
size: once

CDR3: CASSLGRGGGYTF
J: TRBJ1-2
V: TRBV5-6
size: -

CDR3: CASSGSGYGYTF
J: TRBJ1-2
V: TRBV6-1
size: few

CDR3: CASGTVNQPQHF
J: TRBJ1-5
V: TRBV7-9
size: few

CDR3: CASSYQISGGAETQYF
J: TRBJ2-5
V: TRBV6-6
size: -

CDR3: CASSRDGNSYNSPLHF
J: TRBJ1-6
V: TRBV7-2
size: few

CDR3: CASSYSKGKNEQYF
J: TRBJ2-7
V: TRBV6-6
size: few

CDR3: CASSELAGGQETQYF
J: TRBJ2-5
V: TRBV6-1
size: -

CDR3: CASSPHWGAGYNEQFF
J: TRBJ2-1
V: TRBV28
size: -

CDR3: CASKKPSGDTGELFF
J: TRBJ2-2
V: TRBV19
size: few

CDR3: CASSLVDRGETQYF
J: TRBJ2-5
V: TRBV11-3
size: -

CDR3: CASDEDGLAGGPTGELFF
J: TRBJ2-2
V: TRBV27
size: -